This T cell receptor beta chain was obtained from a study of T cell responses to AZD1222 COVID-19 vaccine (dated by TCRdb to about 2021). Background on the whole study: AZD1222 recipients with second doses at about 4 weeks or about 12 weeks were pooled, because spike-specific TCR depth and breadth did not differ between schedules. A total of 233 trial participants underwent TCR sequencing, of whom 200 to 220 had received two doses of AZD1222 and 26 had received two doses of the MenACWY control vaccine. Trial participants were enrolled into age subgroups of 18-55, 56-69 and 70-plus years, which contained about 160, 30 and 59 TCR-sequenced participants, respectively. What the study reported, not specific to this receptor: Participants were mostly white British and included more females than males, and it was suggested by the authors that clonal diversity may have been underestimated. After two AZD1222 doses, spike-specific TCR breadth and depth were significantly higher than at day 0 and than in MenACWY recipients. The 56-69-year group was small, and its depth increase did not reach significance, likely because of low power. Conclusions about previously exposed vaccinees are limited because only a handful of AZD1222 recipients were SARS-CoV-2 seropositive at baseline. The vaccine-associated CD4 TCRs covered the entire spike protein, and the dominant responses fell in regions 160-218 and 743-854. Nearly half of unique spike-specific TCRs reportedly recognized epitopes outside regions mutated in the B.1.351 and B.1.1.7 variants. No day 14 peak-response samples were available, so repertoires were characterized only after the peak T cell response.

The CDR3 regions of human TCRbeta chains were analyzed by immunosequencing. The authors' pipeline ran thus. TCRs in the repertoires were matched against a reference library of SARS-CoV-2-specific TCRs that had been generated with the MIRA antigen-specificity platform. Breadth meant the fraction of unique TCRs that were SARS-CoV-2-associated, whereas depth meant the fraction of total T cells that were SARS-CoV-2-associated. Using the MIRA data, each spike-specific TCR was mapped to the spike region that the TCR reacts to and placed in a CD4 or CD8 class. Log10-transformed breadth and depth values were compared by one-way ANOVA with Sidak's multiple comparisons tests. Held by TCRdb, this immuneACCESS table contains in-frame sequences only and omits some clones. Under half of the omission traces to an unresolved V gene where checked; the cause of the rest is unknown. The DNA was the basis for D and trimming; V, J and clone size are from that table. This sample holds 100,000 or so clones; 90% were observed only once. The leading ten clones occupy roughly 1.4% of the sample.

The label giving this sample's time point can be read as: baseline before first vaccination. Vaccinee samples were obtained from the UK trials COV001 and COV002, which included a single-blind randomized controlled phase 2/3 trial of AZD1222 (ChAdOx1 nCoV-19) in healthy adults. For TCRbeta chain sequencing, PBMC samples were collected from trial participants at day 0 and at day 28 after the second dose. As for this clone: Its antigen remains undetermined. No per-base quality is available; no much larger clone lies one base away.

The sequence came from an adult in good health. Material: peripheral blood, obtained on day 0 of AZD1222 vaccination.

Here is the DNA: TGTGCCAGCAGTCCGACAGGGGGGAGCTCCTATAATTCACCCCTCCACTTT. The encoded protein is CASSPTGGSSYNSPLHF. This sequence uses TRBV27 and TRBJ1-6; 9 bases in the junction line up with TRBD1. Reading the germline V gene (reference sequence) gives CDR1 MNHEY and CDR2 SMNVEV. The CDR3 runs 17 residues from the cysteine to the phenylalanine. Just the 51-base CDR3 DNA is kept, in frame starting at base 1. Clipping removes 5 bases from V and 0 bases from J, with 5 as the unmatched junction base count.